The 6 T cell receptor beta chains in this list originate from one sample, sequenced in a study of T cells after posttransplantation cyclophosphamide. TCRdb's table, derived via immunoSEQ multiplex PCR, lists solely in-frame clones and lacks some. The data show 45,000 to 65,000 clones, with 86% seen just once and about 2.6% held by the top ten. Sample: PBMCs. The receptor source for this set is a man aged 25-45 years with a blood cancer, CMV-positive, and with a related stem cell donor.

The chain employs TRBV4-1 and TRBJ2-1, with 9 bases lining up with TRBD2. The V gene end was trimmed by 4 bases and the J gene end by 8 bases; junction bases not matched to a gene: 9. The CDR3 covers 15 residues. CDR1 and CDR2 from the germline V gene are MGHRA and YSYEKL. This chain's CDR3 is CASSPIAGVRDEQFF. CDR3 coding DNA: TGCGCCAGCAGCCCTATAGCGGGAGTTAGGGATGAGCAGTTCTTC.

The V call is TRBV6-5, the J call TRBJ1-5; TRBD1 aligns across 7 bases. Looked up from germline, CDR1 is MNHEY and CDR2 is SVGAGI. With 6 bases clipped from V and 3 bases from J, the junction kept 8 bases outside the gene matches. The CDR3 contains 15 residues. The DNA of the CDR3 is TGTGCCAGCAGCTCGGGACAGTCAAACAATCAGCCCCAGCATTTT. Residues: CASSSGQSNNQPQHF.

A note on this clone: The same CDR3 is also encoded by other DNA sequences in this sample. The J gene is TRBJ2-3, the V gene TRBV29-1; 8 positions match TRBD2. The V segment lost 7 bases and the J segment 3 bases; nucleotides outside the gene matches: 9. Germline V gene sequence: CDR1 SQVTM, CDR2 ANQGSEA. The CDR3 length is 14 residues. As DNA, the CDR3 is TGCAGCGCACCCCGGGGGGGGCTAACAGATACGCAGTATTTT. This codes for CSAPRGGLTDTQYF.

The chain combines TRBV30 with TRBJ1-1, with D possibly TRBD1 on 5 matching bases. This CDR3 has 14 residues. Germline V gives CDR1 GTSNPN, CDR2 SVGIG (reference sequence). V was trimmed by 0 bases and J by 4 bases, leaving 12 bases between them. CDR3 in amino acids: CAWSVTQGGTEAFF. The CDR3 DNA is TGTGCCTGGAGTGTTACCCAGGGCGGCACTGAAGCTTTCTTT.

The chain links TRBV18 to TRBJ2-7; perhaps TRBD2 as D (6 bases). This CDR3 contains 17 residues. Germline CDR1 KGHSH, CDR2 LQKENI. Trimming took off 2 bases at V and 3 bases at J, with 20 bases between the two ends. The DNA of the CDR3 is TGTGCCAGCTCACCATTTCCTCTTCCGACTAGTATCTACGAGCAGTACTTC. This gives the protein CASSPFPLPTSIYEQYF.

The chain links TRBV9 to TRBJ1-2, with 8 bases matching TRBD1. With 3 bases clipped from V and 4 bases from J, the junction kept 14 bases outside the gene matches. The CDR3 covers 17 residues. Germline V lookup: CDR1 SGDLS, CDR2 YYNGEE. This chain's CDR3 is CASSARTGSYTTYGYTF. Here the CDR3 DNA reads TGTGCCAGCAGCGCGCGGACAGGGTCGTACACTACCTATGGCTACACCTTC.